What follows is one T cell receptor (beta chain) and its context. This clone appeared a single time. Which antigen it targets is not known. The record has no base qualities; no much larger clone is one base away. This entry belongs to a study of blood T cell repertoires in COVID-19 (dated by TCRdb to about 2020). For the wider study: Samples from collaborators originated in the United States, Italy and Spain and spanned both the acute and convalescent phases of COVID-19. The material from the prospective study consisted of cDNA or gDNA derived from T cells, B-cell-depleted T cells, or PBMCs. Deeply sampled blood TCRbeta repertoires from subjects exposed to, actively infected with, or recovered from COVID-19 were included in the dataset. A freely available public database, intended as a resource for researchers studying the immune response to SARS-CoV-2, is where the repertoires were released. Samples came from the ongoing ImmuneRACE study (first 160 participants) plus 1,254 subjects from 6 global collaborators. Nearly every sample came with metadata listing a de-identified subject ID, COVID-19 status, age in years and sex. Where available, HLA class I and class II types were obtained from metadata supplied by the sample provider rather than from assay-based typing. Points the paper makes about the study in general: How much clinical and demographic metadata was included differed by source and by participant, and the metadata was provided uncurated.

The CDR3 contains 16 residues, cysteine and phenylalanine counted. The sequence is cut down to CDR3 DNA, 48 bases in frame from base 1. Trimming takes 1 base off V and 4 bases off J; junction bases not matched to a gene: 9. The germline V gene encodes CDR1 SGHRS and CDR2 YFSETQ. One collaborating source in Seattle enrolled patients during active infection and followed them longitudinally through the course of disease. Whole blood was collected in K2EDTA tubes by collaborating institutions according to the institutions' own protocols. For TCRbeta analysis, collaborator samples were shipped as frozen whole blood, as isolated PBMCs, or as DNA extracted from either sample type. The immunoSEQ Assay, a bias-controlled multiplex PCR, was used to amplify TCRbeta CDR3 regions from genomic DNA. Turning to the authors' computational methods: The number of nucleated cells in each sample was estimated by amplification of reference gene primers within the assay. To quantify the absolute abundance of each unique TCRbeta CDR3 rearrangement, sequence reads were collapsed and filtered. Productive Simpson clonality was computed per sample as the square root of Simpson's diversity index over productive rearrangements. Sourced from immuneACCESS, this table was stored by TCRdb with only in-frame sequences that have V and J called. A share of the clones is absent; for the studies checked, an unresolved V gene accounts for under half, and the remainder has no known explanation. The D gene and trimming were derived from the DNA, and the V and J assignments and clone size from that table. The sample contains approximately 500,000 clones, 85% to 90% of them found a single time. Roughly 8% of the sample is in the top ten clones.

This chain is built from TRBV5-1 and TRBJ2-3; TRBD2 lines up with 7 middle nucleotides. Sequencing input: peripheral blood. The TCR sequence derives from a woman in her forties or fifties with COVID-19, enrolled during active disease. The DNA sequence is as follows: TGCGCCAGCAGCTTGTCCTCGGGGGGAATGGCAGATACGCAGTATTTT. This encodes CASSLSSGGMADTQYF.